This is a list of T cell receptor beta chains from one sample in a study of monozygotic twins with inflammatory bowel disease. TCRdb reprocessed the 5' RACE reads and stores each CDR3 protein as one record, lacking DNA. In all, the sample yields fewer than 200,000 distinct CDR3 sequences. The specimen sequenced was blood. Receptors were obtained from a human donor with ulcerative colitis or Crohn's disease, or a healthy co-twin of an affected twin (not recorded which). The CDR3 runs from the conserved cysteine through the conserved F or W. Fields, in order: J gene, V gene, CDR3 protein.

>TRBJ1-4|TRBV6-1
CASGLFATNEKLFF
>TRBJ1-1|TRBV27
CASSLRVYTEAFF
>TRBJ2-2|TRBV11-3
CATSDRTANTGELFF
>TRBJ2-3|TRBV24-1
CATSELRTRGPTDTQYF
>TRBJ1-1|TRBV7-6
CASSLVENGEAFF
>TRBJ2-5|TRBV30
CAWSPNRRGETQYF
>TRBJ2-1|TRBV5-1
CASTEGDRGHNEQFF
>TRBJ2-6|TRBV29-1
CSVEGGLGANVLTF
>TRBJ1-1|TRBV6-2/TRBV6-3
CASSPPWTGGVFTEAFF
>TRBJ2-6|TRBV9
CASSAETDRPSGANVLTF
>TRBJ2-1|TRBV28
CASSVVNGREQFF
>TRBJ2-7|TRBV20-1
CSASPLGLADRVSSYEQYF
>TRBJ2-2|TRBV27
CASSLSRISTGELFF
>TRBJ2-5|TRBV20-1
CSASGTQETQYF
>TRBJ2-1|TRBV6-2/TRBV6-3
CASRGRAYNEQFF
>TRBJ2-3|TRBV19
CASNGQAEPDTQYF
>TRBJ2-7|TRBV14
CASSPLAVHSYEQYF
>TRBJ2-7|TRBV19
CASSTLRGYEQYF
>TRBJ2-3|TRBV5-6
CASSRGLAGGDTQYF
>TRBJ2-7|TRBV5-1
CASSLGDGTQAYEQYF
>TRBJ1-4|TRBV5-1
CASSLALGALPTNEKLFF
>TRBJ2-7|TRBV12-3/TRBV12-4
CASSFGGQLYEQYF
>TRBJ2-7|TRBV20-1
CSAQAPDGTYEQYF
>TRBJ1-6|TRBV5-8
CASSAGRAPGISPLHF